These 30 T cell receptor beta chains originate from one sample sequenced in a study of CD8 T cells in Susac syndrome. RNA amounts of 0.5 to 1 ug underwent reverse transcription with random hexamers. One entry per CDR3 protein results from TCRdb running MiXCR on the immunoSEQ multiplex PCR reads. The profile shows roughly 110,000 distinct CDR3 sequences, just under 95% of them singletons. The sample comprised CD8+ T cells from PBMCs. The source of these receptors is a human donor in good health.

This chain joins TRBV7-2 and TRBJ1-2; the D is unclear. The germline V gene encodes CDR1 SGHTA and CDR2 FQGNSA. The CDR3 is 13 residues long. Trimming removed 7 bases at V and 2 bases at J, with 11 bases between. The CDR3 bases are TGTGCCAGCACCACGAGGGTCAACTATGGCTACACCTTC. It codes for CASTTRVNYGYTF.

The rearrangement joins TRBV29-1 to TRBJ2-3; tentatively, D is TRBD2 (5 bases). This CDR3 comprises 14 residues. CDR1 SQVTM and CDR2 ANQGSEA come from the germline V gene. The V gene lost 1 base and the J gene lost 1 base, with 9 bases spanning the gap. CDR3 DNA: TGCAGCGTTGAAGGAGGGCCAGGCACAGATACGCAGTATTTT. Translating gives CSVEGGPGTDTQYF.

The chain employs TRBV19 and TRBJ2-2; perhaps TRBD2 as D (7 bases). Germline loops: CDR1 LNHDA, CDR2 SQIVND (reference sequence). This CDR3 contains 17 residues. Trimming removed 10 bases from V and 3 bases from J, with 24 bases in between. The CDR3 loop is CATWGGPQGLDTGELFF. The CDR3 DNA reads as TGTGCCACCTGGGGGGGCCCACAGGGCCTCGACACCGGGGAGCTGTTTTTT.

V gene TRBV12-3 or TRBV12-4 combines with J gene TRBJ2-6; possible D gene TRBD2, 5 bases. CDR3 length: 15 amino acids. Trimming took 5 bases from V and 0 from J, leaving 8 bases between them. The CDR3 region is CASSARGSGANVLTF. CDR3 sequence (DNA): TGTGCCAGCAGTGCCCGGGGCTCTGGGGCCAACGTCCTGACTTTC.

V gene TRBV10-3 combines with J gene TRBJ1-3; 9 bases agree with TRBD1. CDR3 length: 15 residues. V lost 10 bases to trimming and J lost 1 base; unmatched junction nucleotides: 8. The germline V gene has CDR1 ENHRY and CDR2 SYGVKD. Here the CDR3 DNA reads TGTGCCACGGGCGCGGGACAGGGATCTGGAAACACCATATATTTT. Protein product: CATGAGQGSGNTIYF.

The V call is TRBV3-1, the J call TRBJ2-1, with 9 bases that match TRBD1. The V segment lost 6 bases and the J segment 7 bases; nucleotides outside the gene matches: 7. This CDR3 spans 14 amino acids. Germline CDR1 reads LGHDT; CDR2 reads YNNKEL (reference sequence). CDR3 DNA sequence: TGTGCCAGCAGTCCCGACAGGGGGGGGAATGAGCAGTTCTTC. This gives the protein CASSPDRGGNEQFF.

The J gene is TRBJ2-7, the V gene TRBV7-2, with D unclear. The CDR3 has 15 residues. CDR1 is SGHTA and CDR2 is FQGNSA in the germline V gene. V dropped 1 base and J dropped 0 bases, with 10 bases sitting between them. The CDR3 reads CASSLGVSISYEQYF. DNA for the CDR3: TGTGCCAGCAGCTTAGGGGTATCTATCTCCTACGAGCAGTACTTC.

The chain is built from TRBV11-1 and TRBJ2-7; 14 bases match TRBD2. Germline V gene sequence: CDR1 SGHAT, CDR2 FQDESV (reference sequence). The CDR3 runs 17 residues. Trimming took 4 bases from V and 2 from J; bases not matched to a gene: 7. The CDR3 nucleotides are TGTGCCAGCAGCTCGACCCCGGGACTAGCGGGGGCCTACGAGCAGTACTTC. This translates into CASSSTPGLAGAYEQYF. The entire variable domain, with the rest obtained from reference TRBV11-1 and TRBJ2-7, is as follows: EAEVAQSPRYKITEKSQAVAFWCDPISGHATLYWYRQILGQGPELLVQFQDESVVDDSQLPKDRFSAERLKGVDSTLKIQPAELGDSAMYLCASSSTPGLAGAYEQYFGPGTRLTVT.

This clonotype was seen only once. This chain connects TRBV20-1 to TRBJ2-5; D remains ambiguous. This CDR3 comprises 11 residues. V lost 3 bases to trimming and J lost 5 bases, with 7 bases between them. The germline CDR1 and CDR2 sequences are DFQATT and SNEGSKA (reference sequence). DNA for the CDR3: TGCAGTGCTAGGTTGGGGGAGACCCAGTACTTC. Its translation is CSARLGETQYF.

The chain carries TRBV7-6 and TRBJ1-1; maybe TRBD1 (5 bases). The germline gives CDR1 SGHVS, CDR2 FNYEAQ. The V end lost 4 bases, the J end lost 8 bases, and 14 bases lay between the germline ends. The CDR3 spans 13 residues. The CDR3 here is CASSSGTVVEAFF. In nucleotides, the CDR3 is TGTGCCAGCAGCTCCGGGACCGTGGTCGAAGCTTTCTTT. The full variable domain, with the rest looked up from reference TRBV7-6 and TRBJ1-1, is GAGVSQSPRYKVTKRGQDVALRCDPISGHVSLYWYRQALGQGPEFLTYFNYEAQQDKSGLPNDRFSAERPEGSISTLTIQRTEQRDSAMYRCASSSGTVVEAFFGQGTRLTVV.

The chain is built from TRBV5-1 and TRBJ1-1, with no clear D. The CDR3 spans 14 residues. Germline CDR1 is SGHRS and CDR2 is YFSETQ. Between the trimmed V and J ends, which lost 3 bases and 0 bases, there was a span of 9 bases. Here the CDR3 reads CASSSDPVNTEAFF. In nucleotides, the CDR3 is TGCGCCAGCAGCTCGGATCCAGTGAACACTGAAGCTTTCTTT. Variable domain in full (rest from reference TRBV5-1 and TRBJ1-1): KAGVTQTPRYLIKTRGQQVTLSCSPISGHRSVSWYQQTPGQGLQFLFEYFSETQRNKGNFPGRFSGRQFSNSRSEMNVSTLELGDSALYLCASSSDPVNTEAFFGQGTRLTVV.

This rearrangement joins TRBV20-1 to TRBJ2-1, with 13 bases that match TRBD2. The CDR3 has 15 amino acids. The trim removed 5 bases at V and 3 bases at J, leaving 4 bases unmatched. The germline V gene encodes CDR1 DFQATT and CDR2 SNEGSKA (reference sequence). The CDR3 bases are TGCAGTGCTTCCCGGACTAGCGGGAGCTACAATGAGCAGTTCTTC. This encodes CSASRTSGSYNEQFF.

The V gene is TRBV7-2, the J gene TRBJ2-7, with 11 bases identical to TRBD2. V lost 6 bases to trimming and J lost 3 bases; unmatched junction nucleotides: 7. Germline V gene lookup returns CDR1 SGHTA and CDR2 FQGNSA. CDR3 length: 15 amino acids. The CDR3 DNA reads TGTGCCAGCAGGTGGCTAGCGGGAGGTAGCTACGAGCAGTACTTC. This codes for CASRWLAGGSYEQYF.

The chain couples TRBV9 to TRBJ2-2; 10 bases are a match to TRBD2. The CDR3 covers 16 residues. CDR1 is SGDLS and CDR2 is YYNGEE in the germline V gene. The J segment lost 4 bases and the V segment lost 3 bases, leaving 6 bases of the junction unmatched. The CDR3 loop reads CASSGSLAGVTGELFF. CDR3 in DNA: TGTGCCAGCAGCGGGAGTCTAGCGGGGGTCACCGGGGAGCTGTTTTTT.

J is TRBJ1-2 and V is TRBV28; TRBD1 might be the D (6 bases). Germline CDR1 reads MDHEN; CDR2 reads SYDVKM. The CDR3 is 13 residues long. Trimming removed 5 bases at V and 6 bases at J, with 13 bases between. This CDR3 reads CASSDPGENGYTF. The CDR3 bases are TGTGCCAGCAGTGATCCAGGGGAGAATGGCTACACCTTC.

This rearrangement joins TRBV5-4 to TRBJ2-7; D ambiguous. The CDR3 runs to 14 residues. CDR1 SGHNT and CDR2 YYREEE come from the germline V gene (reference sequence). V lost 0 bases and J lost 0, with 7 bases in between. The CDR3 bases are TGTGCCAGCAGCTTGGATCACTTCTCCTACGAGCAGTACTTC. This codes for CASSLDHFSYEQYF.

This chain uses TRBV2 with TRBJ1-4; possibly TRBD1 for D (5 bases). The CDR3 has 15 residues. Looked up from germline, CDR1 is SNHLY and CDR2 is FYNNEI. The V and J ends lost 6 bases and 0 bases respectively, with 11 bases between them. CDR3 coding DNA: TGTGCCAGCAGCACTAGACAGTCAACTAATGAAAAACTGTTTTTT. It encodes CASSTRQSTNEKLFF.

The V gene is TRBV7-2, the J gene TRBJ1-5; 9 bases line up with TRBD1. CDR1 is SGHTA and CDR2 is FQGNSA in the germline V gene. Germline trimming cut 5 bases from V and 4 bases from J; bases unmatched to any gene: 6. CDR3 length: 15 amino acids. The DNA for the CDR3 is TGTGCCAGCAGCGATCTCGGACAGGGGAATCAGCCCCAGCATTTT. This translates into CASSDLGQGNQPQHF.

The chain is built from TRBV5-1 and TRBJ1-1, with a possible D match to TRBD1 (6 bases). Germline CDR1 is SGHRS and CDR2 is YFSETQ. Trimming shortened V by 2 bases and J by 4 bases, and 9 bases separated the two germline ends. The CDR3 spans 13 residues. DNA for the CDR3: TGCGCCAGCAGCTTCGGACAGCTCACTGAAGCTTTCTTT. Translated: CASSFGQLTEAFF.

The V gene is TRBV20-1, the J gene TRBJ2-1, with TRBD1 identical over 8 bases. This CDR3 has 15 residues. J lost 0 bases, V lost 3 bases, and 4 bases had no gene match. Germline V gene data show CDR1 as DFQATT and CDR2 as SNEGSKA (reference sequence). CDR3 sequence (DNA): TGCAGTGCTAGCCGACAGGGGTACTCCTACAATGAGCAGTTCTTC. Translated: CSASRQGYSYNEQFF.

The V gene is TRBV7-2, the J gene TRBJ2-7; D call uncertain. This CDR3 has 15 amino acids. The V gene lost 1 base and the J gene lost 6 bases, with 16 bases spanning the gap. Looked up from germline, CDR1 is SGHTA and CDR2 is FQGNSA. CDR3 bases: TGTGCCAGCAGCTTAGATGGCCACAGAGGTCTCGAGCAGTACTTC. Its translation: CASSLDGHRGLEQYF.

J is TRBJ2-1 and V is TRBV19; TRBD1 matches 10 bases. This CDR3 is built from 14 residues. The J segment lost 6 bases and the V segment lost 4 bases, leaving 3 bases of the junction unmatched. Germline V gene lookup returns CDR1 LNHDA and CDR2 SQIVND (reference sequence). CDR3 loop: CASSTRTGGNEQFF. For the CDR3, the DNA is TGTGCCAGTAGTACGAGGACAGGGGGCAATGAGCAGTTCTTC.

The chain is built from TRBV6-2 or TRBV6-3 and TRBJ1-1; TRBD1 is a possible D gene (5 bases). Trimming removed 6 bases at V and 6 bases at J, with 23 bases between. Per germline, CDR1 MNHEY and CDR2 SVGEGT. CDR3 length: 16 amino acids. The CDR3, as DNA: TGTGCCAGCAGCCGGGGCCAGCTTCCTCCAGATTCTGAAGCTTTCTTT. Residues: CASSRGQLPPDSEAFF.

A remark on this clonotype: Germline and junction disagree at one end, which may indicate a read error. The rearrangement joins TRBV19 to TRBJ1-5; no clear D gene. This CDR3 is built from 15 residues. In germline, CDR1 is LNHDA, CDR2 SQIVND (reference sequence). The CDR3 bases are TGTGCCAGTAGTACTGCACTAAATAGCGATCAGCCCCAGCATTTT. Protein: CASSTALNSDQPQHF.

The chain couples TRBV7-8 to TRBJ2-7, with D perhaps matching TRBD1 (6 bases). V lost 7 bases and J lost 0, with 13 bases in between. Looked up from germline, CDR1 is SGHVS and CDR2 is FQNEAQ. CDR3 length: 14 amino acids. In nucleotides, the CDR3 is TGTGCCAGCACCATAGTGACAGGCTCCTACGAGCAGTACTTC. Protein: CASTIVTGSYEQYF.

The chain uses TRBV13 and TRBJ2-7, with D tentatively TRBD1 (6 bases). Germline V gene sequence: CDR1 PRHDT, CDR2 FYEKMQ (reference sequence). V was trimmed by 5 bases and J by 3 bases, leaving 20 bases between them. The CDR3 totals 16 residues. The CDR3 loop is CASSQTRGLNRYEQYF. The CDR3 DNA follows: TGTGCCAGCAGCCAGACCAGGGGTCTAAATCGCTACGAGCAGTACTTC.

CDR3 loop: CASSALGINTGELFF. The CDR3 DNA sequence: TGTGCCAGCTCCGCGCTAGGGATAAACACCGGGGAGCTGTTTTTT. The chain carries TRBV25-1 and TRBJ2-2; D remains ambiguous. Trimming stripped 8 bases from V and 2 bases from J, with 15 bases between. This CDR3 contains 15 residues. Germline V gene data show CDR1 as MGHDK and CDR2 as SYGVNS. Full variable domain (outside the CDR3, taken from reference TRBV25-1 and TRBJ2-2): EADIYQTPRYLVIGTGKKITLECSQTMGHDKMYWYQQDPGMELHLIHYSYGVNSTEKGDLSSESTVSRIRTEHFPLTLESARPSHTSQYLCASSALGINTGELFFGEGSRLTVL.

The chain is built from TRBV14 and TRBJ2-7; D uncertain. V lost 3 bases and J lost 5, with 11 bases in between. This CDR3 comprises 13 residues. Germline CDR1 SGHDN, CDR2 FVKESK. The CDR3: CASSHQNGNEQYF. CDR3 nucleotides: TGTGCCAGCAGCCACCAGAATGGCAACGAGCAGTACTTC.

The chain is built from TRBV20-1 and TRBJ2-1; D not certain. The V gene lost 3 bases and the J gene lost 4 bases, with 7 bases spanning the gap. Germline assignment: CDR1 DFQATT and CDR2 SNEGSKA (reference sequence). The CDR3 has 12 amino acids. As DNA, the CDR3 is TGCAGTGCTAGTGCCGGGTACAATGAGCAGTTCTTC. Translation gives CSASAGYNEQFF.

The chain couples TRBV5-1 to TRBJ2-1, with TRBD2 matching 9 bases. Trimming removed 2 bases from V and 4 bases from J; junction bases left unmatched: 4. CDR1 is SGHRS, CDR2 YFSETQ, per germline. The CDR3 runs 15 residues. This CDR3 reads CASSFSSGGYNEQFF. CDR3 coding DNA: TGCGCCAGCAGCTTCAGTAGCGGGGGTTACAATGAGCAGTTCTTC. The full variable domain, completed using reference TRBV5-1 and TRBJ2-1, is KAGVTQTPRYLIKTRGQQVTLSCSPISGHRSVSWYQQTPGQGLQFLFEYFSETQRNKGNFPGRFSGRQFSNSRSEMNVSTLELGDSALYLCASSFSSGGYNEQFFGPGTRLTVL.